This T cell receptor beta chain originates from a study of beta chain features in type 1 diabetes. The authors sorted CD4+ naive, central memory, regulatory and stem cell-like memory cells via CD45RO/CCR7/CD25/CD127/CD95/CD27. The entirety of the isolated RNA underwent reverse transcription, so expressed TCRB transcripts were sequenced. Only in-frame clones appear in the TCRdb table, and some are missing; sequencing was by immunoSEQ multiplex PCR. The table lists 900,000 or so clones, 15% to 20% of them singletons. The TCR was taken from a woman aged 18 to 35 in good health. The sample was naive CD4+ T cells from blood.

CDR3 in amino acids: CASSVDSYQPQHF. The CDR3 region has the DNA TGTGCCAGCAGCGTAGACAGCTATCAGCCCCAGCATTTT. This chain connects TRBV9 to TRBJ1-5, with D uncertain. This CDR3 has 13 residues. CDR1 and CDR2 (germline): SGDLS, YYNGEE. V was trimmed by 0 bases and J by 5 bases, leaving 6 bases between them.